This T cell receptor (beta chain) was sequenced during a study of T cells after yellow fever vaccination. The CDR3 consists of 15 residues. V lost 5 bases and J 0 bases, leaving 11 bases between the germline ends. This clonotype was found many times. Each CDR3 protein is one row after TCRdb ran MiXCR on the 5' RACE reads. The sample consists of some 240,000 distinct CDR3 sequences, less than 3.5% of them appearing once. This TCR was recovered from a young man who received the YFV17D yellow fever vaccine. J is TRBJ2-1 and V is TRBV12-3 or TRBV12-4; D uncertain. The source was CD4+ T cells sorted from PBMCs, collected 10 days after the yellow fever booster vaccination. The DNA for the CDR3 is TGTGCCAGCAGTCCAATTGGAGACTCCTACAATGAGCAGTTCTTC. Translating it yields CASSPIGDSYNEQFF.